This entry describes one TCR beta chain. How the authors handled the data: Estimation of nucleated cell counts was performed using reference gene primer amplification. Method: immunoSEQ multiplex PCR; TCRdb's copy keeps in-frame clones and lacks some. V and J calls and clone size are as listed in that table; D and trimming were resolved from the DNA. The sample consists of 100,000 or so clones, roughly 90% of them appearing once. J gave up 0 bases and V 5 bases, and 6 bases lay outside the gene matches. The CDR3 has 15 amino acids. Germline V gene sequence: CDR1 KGHSH, CDR2 LQKENI. This entry is derived from a study of blood T cell repertoires in COVID-19. Study information: COVID-19 samples, acute and convalescent, were from the United States, Italy and Spain. PBMCs, B-cell-depleted T cells, or T cells provided the cDNA or gDNA that made up the material.

This TCR came from a human donor with acute or convalescent COVID-19. The donor label of this sample is uncertain. This chain links TRBV18 with TRBJ1-1, with TRBD1 matching over 7 bases. Sequenced sample: peripheral blood. The CDR3: CASSSTGIVNTEAFF. The CDR3 region has the DNA TGTGCCAGCTCATCGACAGGGATTGTGAACACTGAAGCTTTCTTT.